These T cell receptor beta chains were read from a single sample in a study of T cell repertoires in cytomegalovirus infection. These receptors lack a known antigen. TCRdb re-derived calls from the reads in MiXCR, one entry per CDR3 protein. The sample includes about 47,000 distinct CDR3 sequences, about 21% seen only once; the top ten take 40% to 65%. Sequencing was performed on CD8+ T cells from cultured PBMCs, taken from culture after CMV antigen stimulation. The receptors come from a human donor in good health (CMV status not recorded). Some clones in this sample may be carry-over from other donors' samples. Each CDR3 is given with its conserved first and last residue. D genes are given only for firm matches. Only some rows state a clone size, as once, few, many or a class for expanded clones.

size,D,J,V,DNA,CDR3
few,NA,TRBJ2-1,TRBV7-9,TGTGCCAGCAGCTTAGAGGGGACTGTTGAGCAGTTCTTC,CASSLEGTVEQFF
many,NA,TRBJ2-1,TRBV7-8,TGTGCCAGCAGCTTAACGACAGTGCAGTTCTACAATGAGCAGTTCTTC,CASSLTTVQFYNEQFF
NA,TRBD1,TRBJ1-5,TRBV13,TGTGCCAGCAGCGCCACAGGGACAGGGGAAAGGGGGCCCCAGCATTTT,CASSATGTGERGPQHF
NA,NA,TRBJ2-3,TRBV7-6,TGTGCCAGCAGCTTGGGGCGGGCGGGCCTCCCTAGCACAGATACGCAGTATTTT,CASSLGRAGLPSTDTQYF
NA,NA,TRBJ2-3,TRBV20-1,TGCAGTGCTAGTTTAGCGGAAGATACGCAGTATTTT,CSASLAEDTQYF
many,NA,TRBJ1-5,TRBV12-3/TRBV12-4,TGTGCCAGCAGTCCCCGGGGGGAGGGCAGCACTCAGCCCCAGCATTTT,CASSPRGEGSTQPQHF
NA,NA,TRBJ2-7,TRBV20-1,TGCAGTGCCAGTGGGGCAGCTAGCTCCTACGAGCAGTACTTC,CSASGAASSYEQYF
many,NA,TRBJ1-3,TRBV20-1,TGCAGTGCTAGCCAGTTCTCTTCTGACACCATATATTTT,CSASQFSSDTIYF
NA,NA,TRBJ2-7,TRBV7-6,TGTGCCAGCAGCTCGTCGGAGGACACCTCCTACGAGCAGTACTTC,CASSSSEDTSYEQYF
few,NA,TRBJ2-7,TRBV20-1,TGCAGTGCTAGAGAGGGGCCCTACGAGCAGTACTTC,CSAREGPYEQYF
NA,NA,TRBJ2-5,TRBV7-9,TGTGCCAGCAGCCATCGGGCGCCCCAAGAGACCCAGTACTTC,CASSHRAPQETQYF
many,TRBD2,TRBJ2-7,TRBV10-2,TGCGCCAGCAGTCAAGGGACTAGCAGATACGAGCAGTACTTC,CASSQGTSRYEQYF
NA,NA,TRBJ2-3,TRBV4-3,TGCGCCAGCAGCCAAGGGACAGACCTTCTTGATACGCAGTATTTT,CASSQGTDLLDTQYF
NA,NA,TRBJ2-2,TRBV7-6,TGTGCCAGCAGACTGACGGACACCGGGGAGCTGTTTTTT,CASRLTDTGELFF
many,TRBD1,TRBJ1-2,TRBV9,TGTGCCAGCTCCCCAGCGGGAACAGGGGGCAGGCACACCTTC,CASSPAGTGGRHTF
few,TRBD1,TRBJ1-2,TRBV25-1,TGTGCCAGCAGTGAGGGGACAGGGCGCGACTATGGCTACACCTTC,CASSEGTGRDYGYTF
NA,TRBD1,TRBJ1-1,TRBV7-9,TGTGCCAGCAGCCCCTCGACAGGGGTTGGCACTGAAGCTTTCTTT,CASSPSTGVGTEAFF
many,NA,TRBJ2-2,TRBV7-8,TGTGCCAGCAGCTTAGCGCCGGCCAACACCGGGGAGCTGTTTTTT,CASSLAPANTGELFF
NA,TRBD2,TRBJ2-5,TRBV5-1,TGCGCCAGCAGCTTGTCCCCCTGGACTAGCGAGCCGACCCAGTACTTC,CASSLSPWTSEPTQYF
few,NA,TRBJ2-7,TRBV6-5,TGTGCCAGCAGTTACTCGGGAAGCTCCTACGAGCAGTACTTC,CASSYSGSSYEQYF
few,NA,TRBJ2-2,TRBV27,TGTGCCAGCGGGCACTATTCGAACACCGGGGAGCTGTTTTTT,CASGHYSNTGELFF
many,NA,TRBJ1-2,TRBV4-3,TGCGCCAGCAGCCAAGATGGGGAGTCAACTATGGGGAACTATGGCTACACCTTC,CASSQDGESTMGNYGYTF
NA,TRBD2,TRBJ2-1,TRBV30,TGTGCCTGGAGTGTGAGGCTAGCGGACAATGAGCAGTTCTTC,CAWSVRLADNEQFF
NA,TRBD2,TRBJ2-1,TRBV9,TGTGCCAGCAGTGCCGGGACTAGCGCCTTCAATGAGCAGTTCTTC,CASSAGTSAFNEQFF
hyperexpanded,NA,TRBJ2-1,TRBV5-4,TGTGCCAGCAGCTTGGATTGGGGTCCCCCAAGCTCCTACAATGAGCAGTTCTTC,CASSLDWGPPSSYNEQFF
many,NA,TRBJ1-1,TRBV2,TGTGCCAGCAGTGATGTAGGGGGGGTCACTGAAGCTTTCTTT,CASSDVGGVTEAFF
many,TRBD1,TRBJ1-6,TRBV9,TGTGCCAGCAGCCAGGGACAGGGATTTTCACCCCTCCACTTT,CASSQGQGFSPLHF
NA,TRBD1,TRBJ2-5,TRBV11-2,TGTGCCAGCAGCTTCTCACAGGGGATCCAAGAGACCCAGTACTTC,CASSFSQGIQETQYF
NA,NA,TRBJ1-5,TRBV6-2/TRBV6-3,TGTGCCAGCAGTTATGAGCCAAATAGCAATCAGCCCCAGCATTTT,CASSYEPNSNQPQHF
NA,NA,TRBJ2-3,TRBV20-1,TGCAGTGCTCTTAAGGCCAGACCAAGCACAGATACGCAGTATTTT,CSALKARPSTDTQYF
few,NA,TRBJ2-5,TRBV7-9,TGTGCCAGCAGCTTATCCAGGACACTGTACCAAGAGACCCAGTACTTC,CASSLSRTLYQETQYF
NA,NA,TRBJ2-7,TRBV9,TGTGCCAGCAGCCCGGTGGGGGACGGCTCCTACGAGCAGTACTTC,CASSPVGDGSYEQYF
many,NA,TRBJ1-2,TRBV9,TGTGCCAGCAGCGTCTCGACAGGACGCTCTAACTATGGCTACACCTTC,CASSVSTGRSNYGYTF
NA,TRBD1,TRBJ1-1,TRBV30,TGTGCCGGACAGGGGTGGGTGAACACTGAAGCTTTCTTT,CAGQGWVNTEAFF
NA,TRBD2,TRBJ2-3,TRBV19,TGTGCCAGTAGTTCAGCGGGAGGGTCCGGGCGCACAGATACGCAGTATTTT,CASSSAGGSGRTDTQYF
many,TRBD1,TRBJ1-2,TRBV7-2,TGTGCCAGCAGCTTAGAGGACAGGGTGGGGTATGGCTACACCTTC,CASSLEDRVGYGYTF
NA,NA,TRBJ1-1,TRBV5-6,TGTGCCAGCACCCGGGTCCACAGGGAAACTTTTGAAGCTTTCTTT,CASTRVHRETFEAFF
many,TRBD2,TRBJ2-7,TRBV7-9,TGTGCCAGCAGTCCCGGGACTAGCGTTAGAGAGCAGTACTTC,CASSPGTSVREQYF
many,NA,TRBJ2-1,TRBV27,TGTGCCAGCAGTGGCGGGAATGAGCAGTTCTTC,CASSGGNEQFF
NA,NA,TRBJ2-7,TRBV7-9,TGTGCCAGCAGCTTAGGGCCATCCTACGAGCAGTACTTC,CASSLGPSYEQYF
many,NA,TRBJ2-5,TRBV29-1,TGCAGCGTTGGTGGTGGGGGAGCTTCATCGGAGACCCAGTACTTC,CSVGGGGASSETQYF
NA,NA,TRBJ2-5,TRBV29-1,TGCAGCTACGACAATCTCGGAGAGACCCAGTACTTC,CSYDNLGETQYF
many,TRBD2,TRBJ2-1,TRBV6-6,TGTGCCAGCAGTGCGGCCGGGACTAGCGGGGGGCTCAATGAGCAGTTCTTC,CASSAAGTSGGLNEQFF
few,NA,TRBJ2-1,TRBV7-9,TGTGCCAGCAGCAATCCGGGACCGACGGTGAATGAGCAGTTCTTC,CASSNPGPTVNEQFF
medium-sized,NA,TRBJ2-7,TRBV5-5,TGTGCCAGCAGCTTGGGCGTGAGGTCGGGTTACGAGCAGTACTTC,CASSLGVRSGYEQYF
NA,NA,TRBJ2-7,TRBV19,TGTGCCAGTAGTCACTCCCTGAGCACCTCCTACGAGCAGTACTTC,CASSHSLSTSYEQYF
NA,NA,TRBJ1-5,TRBV19,TGTGCCAGTAGTAAGTCCCCGGGGGCGATGGGGTTGCATCAGCCCCAGCATTTT,CASSKSPGAMGLHQPQHF
NA,TRBD1,TRBJ1-1,TRBV5-1,TGCGCCAGCAGCTCGGGACAGGGTCTGGGCATCTCTGGGGCTTTCTTT,CASSSGQGLGISGAFF
many,TRBD1,TRBJ1-5,TRBV4-2,TGTGCCAGCAGCCCTCGACAGGGATTAGAACAGCCCCAGCATTTT,CASSPRQGLEQPQHF
few,TRBD1,TRBJ1-3,TRBV7-6,TGTGCCAGCACCCCCGGAGCGGGACAGCTTATTTCTGGAAACACCATATATTTT,CASTPGAGQLISGNTIYF
few,TRBD2,TRBJ2-1,TRBV4-3,TGCGCCAGCAGCCAAGAGGGTAGCGGGAGGTACAATGAGCAGTTCTTC,CASSQEGSGRYNEQFF